This is a list of T cell receptor beta chains from one sample in a study of T-cell memory formation after mild COVID-19. MiXCR, applied by TCRdb to the 5' RACE reads, yields one record per CDR3 protein. The sample has hundreds of thousands of distinct CDR3 sequences, 20% to 30% seen once; the top ten hold around 12%. Sequenced sample: PBMCs or a T cell subset sorted from them (not recorded which). These receptors originate from an adult woman who had mild COVID-19 (a few samples of this study predate the infection). Cell type and time point are not known. Each CDR3 is given with its conserved first and last residue. A D gene is named only where the DNA matches it firmly. Size is stated for part of the rows, as once, few or many counts, or as a class when the clone is expanded.

j_call d_call clone_size v_call cdr3_nt cdr3_aa
TRBJ2-1 NA NA TRBV18 TGTGCCAGCTCACCACGGCTGGATAGGGGTGAGCAGTTCTTC CASSPRLDRGEQFF
TRBJ2-3 NA NA TRBV29-1 TGCAGCGTGAGCACTATGGATACGCAGTATTTT CSVSTMDTQYF
TRBJ2-3 NA NA TRBV29-1 TGCAGCGTTGCGCGGTCCACCTATAGCACAGATACGCAGTATTTT CSVARSTYSTDTQYF
TRBJ1-4 NA few TRBV19 TGTGCCAGTAGCCCCCGGGCACCAGGGGCCCTAGGGGAAAAACTGTTTTTT CASSPRAPGALGEKLFF
TRBJ2-6 TRBD1 NA TRBV7-9 TGTGCCAGCAGCGGTCCGGGACAGGGGGCCTCTGGGGCCAACGTCCTGACTTTC CASSGPGQGASGANVLTF
TRBJ2-1 NA few TRBV7-9 TGTGCCAGCAGCACCCGGGGGGCGGACAATGAGCAGTTCTTC CASSTRGADNEQFF
TRBJ2-1 TRBD2 few TRBV7-9 TGTGCCAGCAGTTCCCCGAGCGGGGCCTACAATGAGCAGTTCTTC CASSSPSGAYNEQFF
TRBJ2-5 NA NA TRBV7-9 TGTGCCAGCAGCTTAGGTCCCAGAGGAGGGGCAGAGACCCAGTACTTC CASSLGPRGGAETQYF
TRBJ2-4 TRBD2 NA TRBV4-2 TGTGCCAGCAGCCAAGGCAACCCGCGGCAGGGAGGGTACATTCAGTACTTC CASSQGNPRQGGYIQYF
TRBJ2-7 TRBD1 few TRBV20-1 TGCAGTGCTAGAGTACAGGGGGCGCTTAGAGACGAGCAGTACTTC CSARVQGALRDEQYF
TRBJ2-2 TRBD2 NA TRBV5-1 TGCGCCAGCAGCTTGGTATGGACTAGCGGGAGCTCTGCCGGGGAGCTGTTTTTT CASSLVWTSGSSAGELFF
TRBJ1-2 NA few TRBV7-2 TGTGCCAGCAGCTCCTATCTTGGAAGGAATGTCTATGGCTACACCTTC CASSSYLGRNVYGYTF
TRBJ2-1 NA few TRBV20-1 TGCAGTGCTAGCCGGGAGTACAATGAGCAGTTCTTC CSASREYNEQFF
TRBJ2-7 NA NA TRBV5-6 TGTGCCAGCAGCTACGGGGGCTGGGACAGAGGCGAGCAGTACTTC CASSYGGWDRGEQYF
TRBJ2-1 TRBD2 NA TRBV12-3/TRBV12-4 TGTGCCAGCAACCAACTAGCGGCCCCCTCGCACAATGAGCAGTTCTTC CASNQLAAPSHNEQFF
TRBJ1-5 NA NA TRBV27 TGTGCCAGCAGTCCCGGAGGCCACCGGGTCTGGAATCAGCCCCAGCATTTT CASSPGGHRVWNQPQHF
TRBJ2-3 NA many TRBV7-6 TGTGCCAGCAGCCCCGGGCATTCTAGCACAGATACGCAGTATTTT CASSPGHSSTDTQYF
TRBJ2-6 NA few TRBV15 TGTGCCACCAGCAGAACCCGGGCCAACGTCCTGACTTTC CATSRTRANVLTF
TRBJ2-3 TRBD2 few TRBV11-2 TGTGCCAGCAGCTTGGGGACTAGGGGACCCACAGATACGCAGTATTTT CASSLGTRGPTDTQYF
TRBJ2-1 TRBD1 NA TRBV7-9 TGTGCCAGCAGCTTAGGAATCCGGGACAGCTACAATGAGCAGTTCTTC CASSLGIRDSYNEQFF
TRBJ1-4 TRBD1 NA TRBV7-2 TGTGCCAGCGGGGACAGGGGCCTTAATGAAAAACTGTTTTTT CASGDRGLNEKLFF
TRBJ2-1 TRBD2 few TRBV2 TGTGCCAGCAGAGCCGGGACTAGCGGGAAAGGCGATGAGCAGTTCTTC CASRAGTSGKGDEQFF
TRBJ2-2 NA few TRBV12-3/TRBV12-4 TGTGCCAGCAGCTTTCGTGCAGGGCCCGGGGAGCTGTTTTTT CASSFRAGPGELFF
TRBJ2-5 TRBD2 few TRBV29-1 TGCAGCGTAAGGGGACTAGCGGGAGGTCCGCAAGAGACCCAGTACTTC CSVRGLAGGPQETQYF
TRBJ1-2 NA NA TRBV5-1 TGCGCCAGCAGCCCCGGACGGGAAGGGGCCACCTTC CASSPGREGATF
TRBJ2-7 NA NA TRBV7-9 TGTGCCAGCAGCCCAGAGCAGTACTTC CASSPEQYF
TRBJ2-7 NA few TRBV5-1 TGCGCCAGCAGCAATATAGGATGGTCGAGGAACGAGCAGTACTTC CASSNIGWSRNEQYF
TRBJ2-3 TRBD1 NA TRBV18 TGTGCCAGCTCACCACGGACAGGGGGCAAAGATACGCAGTATTTT CASSPRTGGKDTQYF
TRBJ2-1 NA NA TRBV6-2/TRBV6-3 TGTGCCAGCATAGGGATGAGGTCCTACAATGAGCAGTTCTTC CASIGMRSYNEQFF